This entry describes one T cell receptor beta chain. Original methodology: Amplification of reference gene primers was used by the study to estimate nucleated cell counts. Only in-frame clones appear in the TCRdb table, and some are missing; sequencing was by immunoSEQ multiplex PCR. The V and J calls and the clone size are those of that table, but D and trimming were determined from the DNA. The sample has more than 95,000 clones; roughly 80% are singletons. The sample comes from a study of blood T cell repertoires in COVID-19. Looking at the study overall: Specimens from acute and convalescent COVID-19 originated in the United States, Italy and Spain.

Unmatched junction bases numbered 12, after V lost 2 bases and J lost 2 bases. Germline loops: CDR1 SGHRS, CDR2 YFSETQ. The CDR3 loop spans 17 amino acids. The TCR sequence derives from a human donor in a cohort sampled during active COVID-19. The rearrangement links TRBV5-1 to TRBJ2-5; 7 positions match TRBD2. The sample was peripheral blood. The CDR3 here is CASSFQGGIRVQETQYF. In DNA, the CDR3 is TGCGCCAGCAGCTTCCAGGGAGGGATCCGGGTACAAGAGACCCAGTACTTC. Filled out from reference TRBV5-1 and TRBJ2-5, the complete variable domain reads KAGVTQTPRYLIKTRGQQVTLSCSPISGHRSVSWYQQTPGQGLQFLFEYFSETQRNKGNFPGRFSGRQFSNSRSEMNVSTLELGDSALYLCASSFQGGIRVQETQYFGPGTRLLVL.